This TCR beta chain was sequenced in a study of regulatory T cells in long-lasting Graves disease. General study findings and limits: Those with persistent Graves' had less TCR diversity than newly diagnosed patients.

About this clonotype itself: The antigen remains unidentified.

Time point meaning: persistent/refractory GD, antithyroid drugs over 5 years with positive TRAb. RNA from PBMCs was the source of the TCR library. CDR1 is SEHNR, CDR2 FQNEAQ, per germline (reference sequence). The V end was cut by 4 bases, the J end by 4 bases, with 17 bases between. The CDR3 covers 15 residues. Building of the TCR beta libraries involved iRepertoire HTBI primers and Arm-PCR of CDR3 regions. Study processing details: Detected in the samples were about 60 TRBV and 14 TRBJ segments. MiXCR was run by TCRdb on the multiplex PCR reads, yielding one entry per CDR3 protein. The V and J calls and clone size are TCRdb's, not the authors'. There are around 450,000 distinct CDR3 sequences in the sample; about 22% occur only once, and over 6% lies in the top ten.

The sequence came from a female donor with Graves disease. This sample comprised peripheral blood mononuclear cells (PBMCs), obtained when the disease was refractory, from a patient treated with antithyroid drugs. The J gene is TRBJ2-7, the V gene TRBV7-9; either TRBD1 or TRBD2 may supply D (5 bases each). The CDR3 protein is CASSSFRDQGYEQYF. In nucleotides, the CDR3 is TGTGCCAGCAGCTCCTTCCGGGATCAGGGTTACGAGCAGTACTTC.